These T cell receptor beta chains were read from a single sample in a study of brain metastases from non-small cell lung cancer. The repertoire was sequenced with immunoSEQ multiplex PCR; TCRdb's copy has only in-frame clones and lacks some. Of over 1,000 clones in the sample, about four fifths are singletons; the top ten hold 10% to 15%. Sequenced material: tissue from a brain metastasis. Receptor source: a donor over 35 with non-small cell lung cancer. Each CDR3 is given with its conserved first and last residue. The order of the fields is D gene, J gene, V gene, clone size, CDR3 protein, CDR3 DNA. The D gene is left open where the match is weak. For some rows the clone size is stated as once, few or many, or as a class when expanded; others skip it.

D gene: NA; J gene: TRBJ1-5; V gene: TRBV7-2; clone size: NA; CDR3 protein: CASSLSWTDNPPQHF; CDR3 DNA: TGTGCCAGCAGCTTATCCTGGACAGACAACCCGCCCCAGCATTTT
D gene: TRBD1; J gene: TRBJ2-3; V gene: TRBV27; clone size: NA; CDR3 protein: CASRLGDRGSTDTQYF; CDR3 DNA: TGTGCCAGCAGACTAGGGGACAGGGGAAGCACAGATACGCAGTATTTT
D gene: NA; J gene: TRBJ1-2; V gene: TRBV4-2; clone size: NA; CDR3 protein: CASSQGVDADYGYTF; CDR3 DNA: TGTGCCAGCAGCCAAGGCGTCGACGCAGACTATGGCTACACCTTC
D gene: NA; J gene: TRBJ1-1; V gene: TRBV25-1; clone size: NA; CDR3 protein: CASSDPVLRSAFF; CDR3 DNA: TGTGCCAGCAGTGACCCAGTGCTCCGATCAGCTTTCTTT
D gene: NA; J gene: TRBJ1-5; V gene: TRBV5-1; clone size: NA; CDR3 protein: CASSFGPGQGTINQPQHF; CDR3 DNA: TGCGCCAGCAGCTTTGGCCCGGGGCAGGGTACGATAAATCAGCCCCAGCATTTT
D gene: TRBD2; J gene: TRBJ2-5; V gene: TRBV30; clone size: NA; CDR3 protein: CAWRAGGQETQYF; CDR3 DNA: TGTGCCTGGAGAGCGGGGGGACAAGAGACCCAGTACTTC
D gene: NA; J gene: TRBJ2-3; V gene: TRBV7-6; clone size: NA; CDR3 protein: CASSLATHSGDTQYF; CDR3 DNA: TGTGCCAGCAGCTTAGCCACGCATTCAGGGGATACGCAGTATTTT
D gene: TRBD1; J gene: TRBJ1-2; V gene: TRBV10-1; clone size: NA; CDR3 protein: CASMLTGHGYTF; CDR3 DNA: TGCGCCAGTATGTTGACAGGGCACGGCTACACCTTC
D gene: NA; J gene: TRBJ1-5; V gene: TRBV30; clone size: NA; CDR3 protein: CAWSATGRSNQPQHF; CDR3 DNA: TGTGCCTGGAGTGCCACGGGGCGAAGCAATCAGCCCCAGCATTTT
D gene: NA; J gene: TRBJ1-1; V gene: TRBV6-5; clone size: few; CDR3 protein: CASTNFMNTEAFF; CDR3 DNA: TGTGCCAGCACCAATTTCATGAACACTGAAGCTTTCTTT
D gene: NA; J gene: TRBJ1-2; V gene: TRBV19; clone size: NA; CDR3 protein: CASSIVRVHDGYTF; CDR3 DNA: TGTGCCAGTAGTATAGTCAGGGTTCACGATGGCTACACCTTC
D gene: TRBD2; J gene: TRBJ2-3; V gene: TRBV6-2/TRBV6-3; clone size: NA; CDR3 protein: CASSYVLAGDLSTDTQYF; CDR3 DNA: TGTGCCAGCAGTTACGTCCTAGCGGGTGATCTTAGCACAGATACGCAGTATTTT
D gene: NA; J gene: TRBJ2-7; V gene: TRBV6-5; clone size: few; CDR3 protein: CASSYGGGTSYEQYF; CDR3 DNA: TGTGCCAGCAGTTACGGTGGGGGAACCTCCTACGAGCAGTACTTC
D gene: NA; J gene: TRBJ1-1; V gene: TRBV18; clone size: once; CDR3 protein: CASSKYTEAFF; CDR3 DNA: TGTGCTAGCTCAAAATACACTGAAGCTTTCTTT
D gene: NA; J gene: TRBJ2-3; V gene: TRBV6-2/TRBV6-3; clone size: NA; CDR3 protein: CASSYSTVSTDTQYF; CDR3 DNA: TGTGCCAGCAGTTACTCGACTGTCAGCACAGATACGCAGTATTTT
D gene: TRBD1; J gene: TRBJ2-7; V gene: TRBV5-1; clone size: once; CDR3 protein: CASSVAGTVDYEQYF; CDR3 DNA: TGCGCCAGCAGCGTCGCCGGGACAGTAGACTACGAGCAGTACTTC
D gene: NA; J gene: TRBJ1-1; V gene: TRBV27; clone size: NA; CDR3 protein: CASSGTRTEAFF; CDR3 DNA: TGTGCCTCCTCAGGGACGAGGACTGAAGCTTTCTTT
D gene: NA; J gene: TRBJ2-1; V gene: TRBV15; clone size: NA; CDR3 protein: CATSRGVQNRPRDEQFF; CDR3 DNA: TGTGCCACCAGCAGAGGAGTACAGAACAGACCTAGGGATGAGCAGTTCTTC
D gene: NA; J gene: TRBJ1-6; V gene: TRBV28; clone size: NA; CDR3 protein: CASSLKNSPLHF; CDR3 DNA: TGTGCCAGCAGTTTAAAAAATTCACCCCTCCACTTT
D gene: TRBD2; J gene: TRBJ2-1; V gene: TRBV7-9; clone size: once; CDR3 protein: CASSTSGGRNNEQFF; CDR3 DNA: TGTGCCAGCAGCACTAGCGGGGGCCGCAACAATGAGCAGTTCTTC
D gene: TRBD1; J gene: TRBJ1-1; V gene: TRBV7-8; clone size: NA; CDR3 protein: CASSLGQVGTEAFF; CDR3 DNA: TGTGCCAGCAGCCTGGGACAGGTTGGCACTGAAGCTTTCTTT
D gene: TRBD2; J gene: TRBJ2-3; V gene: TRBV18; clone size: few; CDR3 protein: CASSPASGGTLKDTQYF; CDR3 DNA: TGTGCCAGCTCACCTGCGAGCGGGGGGACTCTAAAAGATACGCAGTATTTT
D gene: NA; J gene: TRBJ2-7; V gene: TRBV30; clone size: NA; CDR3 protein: CAWKTGSYEQYF; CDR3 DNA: TGTGCCTGGAAAACAGGGTCTTACGAGCAGTACTTC
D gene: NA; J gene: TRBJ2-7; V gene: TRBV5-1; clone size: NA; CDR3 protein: CASSLGQPAEQYF; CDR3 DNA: TGCGCCAGCAGCTTGGGACAGCCCGCCGAGCAGTACTTC
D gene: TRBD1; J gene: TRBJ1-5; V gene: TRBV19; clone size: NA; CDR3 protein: CASSPHDPRTGGRAGQPQHF; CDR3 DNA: TGTGCCAGTAGTCCTCACGACCCACGGACAGGCGGAAGGGCGGGTCAGCCCCAGCATTTT